What follows are 20 T cell receptor beta chains derived from one specimen sequenced in a study of blood T cells in healthy people across ages. Primers used in a second PCR of about 6 to 12 cycles were a sample-barcoded 5' primer and a J-beta primer mix. From the 5' RACE reads, TCRdb called clonotypes with MiXCR, one entry per CDR3 protein. The table has some 730,000 distinct CDR3 sequences, about 24% seen once. The specimen was blood. These receptors were collected from a man between 65 and 85 years old in good health.

J is TRBJ2-7 and V is TRBV20-1, with D possibly TRBD1 on 6 matching bases. The CDR3 is 13 residues long. Germline-derived CDR1 and CDR2 are DFQATT and SNEGSKA (reference sequence). Trimming left V 5 bases short and J 4 bases short, with 15 bases between. The CDR3 sequence is CSAPVGARYEQYF. For the CDR3, the DNA is TGCAGTGCTCCGGTGGGGGCACGGTACGAGCAGTACTTC.

This clonotype has only a few counts. The V gene is TRBV12-3 or TRBV12-4, the J gene TRBJ1-2; no clear D. The V end was cut by 2 bases, the J end by 8 bases, with 15 bases between. The CDR3 sequence is 14 residues long. The CDR3 nucleotides are TGTGCCAGCAGTTTAAGTCCCAACCAGGACGGCTACACCTTC. Encoded protein: CASSLSPNQDGYTF.

V gene TRBV20-1 combines with J gene TRBJ1-1; no firm D call. The CDR3 is made up of 13 amino acids. Per germline, CDR1 DFQATT and CDR2 SNEGSKA (reference sequence). V was clipped by 7 bases and J by 0 bases, with 12 bases between them. Here the CDR3 DNA reads TGCAGTGGCGCCGGGGTAATGAACACTGAAGCTTTCTTT. This codes for CSGAGVMNTEAFF.

The genes are TRBV11-2 and TRBJ2-5, with D perhaps matching TRBD1 or TRBD2 (6 bases each). The CDR3 contains 15 residues. Germline loops: CDR1 SGHAT, CDR2 FQNNGV. Trimming pared 5 bases from V and 1 base from J, leaving 14 bases between. The CDR3 nucleotides read TGTGCCAGCAGCGGCGGGACAATCAGCCAAGAGACCCAGTACTTC. It codes for CASSGGTISQETQYF.

This clonotype has a handful of counts. The chain recombines TRBV7-2 with TRBJ2-3; 8 positions agree with TRBD2. The CDR3 has 17 residues. The germline V gene has CDR1 SGHTA and CDR2 FQGNSA. The J segment lost 0 bases and the V segment lost 5 bases, leaving 10 bases of the junction unmatched. The CDR3 protein is CASSRKGRGGSTDTQYF. CDR3 nucleotides: TGTGCCAGCAGCCGCAAGGGACGGGGGGGCAGCACAGATACGCAGTATTTT.

V is TRBV3-1 and J is TRBJ2-5; 8 bases agree with TRBD2. This CDR3 has 14 amino acids. Germline assignment: CDR1 LGHDT and CDR2 YNNKEL (reference sequence). V lost 6 bases, J lost 4 bases, and 7 bases stayed unmatched. The CDR3: CASRRSAGGETQYF. The CDR3 DNA reads as TGTGCCAGCAGGAGGTCGGCGGGGGGAGAGACCCAGTACTTC.

This clonotype was observed a single time. The J gene is TRBJ1-2, the V gene TRBV7-2; D is ambiguous. Trimming took off 3 bases at V and 8 bases at J, with 10 bases between the two ends. Germline CDR1 SGHTA, CDR2 FQGNSA. The CDR3 is 12 residues long. The CDR3 region has the DNA TGTGCCAGCAGCTTGACTTCAGGCGGCTACACCTTC. Protein product: CASSLTSGGYTF.

This clonotype has ten or more counts. V is TRBV12-3 or TRBV12-4 and J is TRBJ1-6, with D possibly matching TRBD1 (5 bases). This CDR3 has 14 residues. Trimming stripped 1 base from V and 10 bases from J, with 11 bases between. The CDR3 is CASSLGQGLSPLHF. CDR3 DNA sequence: TGTGCCAGCAGTTTAGGGCAGGGACTATCACCCCTCCACTTT.

A few counts support this clonotype. V and J are TRBV25-1 and TRBJ1-6; D not resolved. The CDR3 contains 13 residues. Germline V CDR1 and CDR2: MGHDK, SYGVNS. With 10 bases removed from V and 2 bases from J, the gap between germline ends came to 9 bases. This chain's CDR3 is CATRSTYNSPLHF. The CDR3 bases are TGTGCCACCCGATCGACCTATAATTCACCCCTCCACTTT.

Many counts were recorded for this clonotype. The chain is built from TRBV28 and TRBJ1-2, with D maybe TRBD1 (6 bases). The germline V gene encodes CDR1 MDHEN and CDR2 SYDVKM. There are 11 residues in the CDR3. The V and J ends lost 7 bases and 3 bases respectively, with 6 bases between them. This CDR3 is CASKGDYGYTF. The CDR3 coding sequence is TGTGCCAGCAAGGGGGACTATGGCTACACCTTC.

The chain combines TRBV30 with TRBJ1-1; 7 nucleotides align to TRBD1. Germline trimming cut 5 bases from V and 12 bases from J; bases unmatched to any gene: 6. The length of the CDR3 is 10 residues. Germline CDR1 is GTSNPN and CDR2 is SVGIG (reference sequence). This chain's CDR3 is CAWRTGVSFF. CDR3 bases: TGTGCCTGGCGGACAGGAGTTTCTTTCTTT.

This sequence joins TRBV27 and TRBJ2-6, with a weak D call TRBD1 (5 bases). There are 17 residues in the CDR3. Germline V gives CDR1 MNHEY, CDR2 SMNVEV (reference sequence). V was shortened by 3 bases and J by 1 base, with 13 bases between the two germline ends. The CDR3, as DNA: TGTGCCAGCAGTTTCGACAGAAGATTTTCTGGGGCCAACGTCCTGACTTTC. Translated: CASSFDRRFSGANVLTF.

The gene calls are TRBV5-1 and TRBJ2-3, with 7 nucleotides matching TRBD1. The CDR3 has 13 amino acids. Looked up from germline, CDR1 is SGHRS and CDR2 is YFSETQ. V gave up 4 bases and J gave up 6 bases; unmatched junction bases: 5. CDR3 sequence: CASSGQAGDTQYF. The DNA for the CDR3 is TGCGCCAGCAGCGGACAGGCTGGGGATACGCAGTATTTT. Drawing the rest from reference TRBV5-1 and TRBJ2-3, the complete variable domain is KAGVTQTPRYLIKTRGQQVTLSCSPISGHRSVSWYQQTPGQGLQFLFEYFSETQRNKGNFPGRFSGRQFSNSRSEMNVSTLELGDSALYLCASSGQAGDTQYFGPGTRLTVL.

The rearrangement links TRBV5-1 to TRBJ1-4, with D uncertain. The CDR3 totals 15 residues. The germline V gene encodes CDR1 SGHRS and CDR2 YFSETQ. V lost 4 bases to trimming and J lost 7 bases, with 17 bases between them. CDR3 in DNA: TGCGCCAGCAGCCTTGTCCGAGATTTGGGTGAAAAACTGTTTTTT. Its translation: CASSLVRDLGEKLFF.

This chain uses TRBV12-3 or TRBV12-4 with TRBJ2-3; a weak D match, TRBD1 (6 bases). This CDR3 has 13 residues. The ends were cut back, 6 bases at V and 6 bases at J, with 13 bases in the middle. CDR3 bases: TGTGCCAGCAGACGGACAGAGAGGGATACGCAGTATTTT. Translated, it gives CASRRTERDTQYF.

The CDR3 DNA is TGTGCCAGCAGCTTAGGCATTGACAGGGGCTTCGAGCAGTACTTC. This codes for CASSLGIDRGFEQYF. This sequence joins TRBV13 and TRBJ2-5, with 8 bases lining up with TRBD1. Near its end, the DNA agrees better with TRBJ2-7, so the J call may be wrong. CDR3 length equals 15 residues. Germline-derived CDR1 and CDR2 are PRHDT and FYEKMQ (reference sequence).

This clonotype was seen more than once but under ten times. The J gene is TRBJ2-5, the V gene TRBV12-3 or TRBV12-4; tentatively, D is TRBD1 or TRBD2 (5 bases each). The CDR3 runs 15 residues. Between the trimmed V and J ends, which lost 2 bases and 3 bases, there was a span of 13 bases. The DNA of the CDR3 is TGTGCCAGCAGTTTACTTAGGGGACGGGAAGAGACCCAGTACTTC. Its protein product is CASSLLRGREETQYF.

The chain uses TRBV9 and TRBJ2-5; weak D call: TRBD1 (5 bases). The tail of the sequence fits TRBJ2-1 better, so the J call may be wrong. The germline V gene has CDR1 SGDLS and CDR2 YYNGEE. The CDR3 runs to 14 residues. The CDR3 DNA sequence: TGTGCCAGCAGCGTAGCCCTCAGGGAAAGCGAGCAGTTCTTC. Amino acid sequence: CASSVALRESEQFF.

The chain employs TRBV7-2 and TRBJ2-1; TRBD1 is a possible D gene (6 bases). CDR1 and CDR2 from the germline V gene are SGHTA and FQGNSA. Trimming left V 1 base short and J 1 base short, with 11 bases between. The CDR3 is made up of 16 amino acids. The DNA of the CDR3 is TGTGCCAGCAGCTTAGGAGTCAGGGGTTCCTACAATGAGCAGTTCTTC. Translating it yields CASSLGVRGSYNEQFF.

This clonotype was observed a handful of times. This CDR3 reads CASSAFGTGTSGANVLTF. In DNA, the CDR3 is TGTGCCAGCAGCGCTTTCGGGACAGGGACTTCTGGGGCCAACGTCCTGACTTTC. The genes are TRBV7-2 and TRBJ2-6, with TRBD1 identical over 9 bases. The CDR3 extends over 18 amino acids. With V trimmed by 5 bases and J by 1 base, 9 bases remained unmatched. Germline V gene sequence: CDR1 SGHTA, CDR2 FQGNSA.